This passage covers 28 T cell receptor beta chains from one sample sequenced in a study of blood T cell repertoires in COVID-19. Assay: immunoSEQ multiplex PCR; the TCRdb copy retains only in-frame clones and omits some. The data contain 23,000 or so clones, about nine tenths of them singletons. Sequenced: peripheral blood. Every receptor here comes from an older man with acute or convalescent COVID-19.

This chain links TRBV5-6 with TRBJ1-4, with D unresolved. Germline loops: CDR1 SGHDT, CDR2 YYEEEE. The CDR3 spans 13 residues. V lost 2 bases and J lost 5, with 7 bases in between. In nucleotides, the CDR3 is TGTGCCAGCAGCTTAGCCTTGAATGAAAAACTGTTTTTT. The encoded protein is CASSLALNEKLFF.

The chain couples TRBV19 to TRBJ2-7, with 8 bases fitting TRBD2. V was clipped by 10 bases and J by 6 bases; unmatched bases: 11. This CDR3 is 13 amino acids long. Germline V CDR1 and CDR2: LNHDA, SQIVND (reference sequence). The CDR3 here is CATLGRGGAEQYF. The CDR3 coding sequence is TGTGCCACCCTCGGCCGGGGGGGCGCCGAGCAGTACTTC.

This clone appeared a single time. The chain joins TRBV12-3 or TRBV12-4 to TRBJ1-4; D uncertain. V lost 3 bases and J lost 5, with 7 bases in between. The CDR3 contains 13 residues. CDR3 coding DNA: TGTGCCAGCAGTTTTTTACAGAATGAAAAACTGTTTTTT. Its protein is CASSFLQNEKLFF.

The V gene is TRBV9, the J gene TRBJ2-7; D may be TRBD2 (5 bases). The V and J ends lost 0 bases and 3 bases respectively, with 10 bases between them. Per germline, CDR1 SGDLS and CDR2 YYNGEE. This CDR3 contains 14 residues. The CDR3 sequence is CASSVDEGSYEQYF. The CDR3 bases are TGTGCCAGCAGCGTAGACGAAGGGAGCTACGAGCAGTACTTC.

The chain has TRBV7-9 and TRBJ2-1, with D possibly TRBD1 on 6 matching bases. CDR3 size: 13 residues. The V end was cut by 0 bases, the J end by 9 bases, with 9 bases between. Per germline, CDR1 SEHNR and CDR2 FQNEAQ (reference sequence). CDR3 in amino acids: CASSLAIGGEQFF. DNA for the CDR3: TGTGCCAGCAGCTTAGCGATAGGGGGTGAGCAGTTCTTC. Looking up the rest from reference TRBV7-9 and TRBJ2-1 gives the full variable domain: DTGVSQNPRHKITKRGQNVTFRCDPISEHNRLYWYRQTLGQGPEFLTYFQNEAQLEKSRLLSDRFSAERPKGSFSTLEIQRTEQGDSAMYLCASSLAIGGEQFFGPGTRLTVL.

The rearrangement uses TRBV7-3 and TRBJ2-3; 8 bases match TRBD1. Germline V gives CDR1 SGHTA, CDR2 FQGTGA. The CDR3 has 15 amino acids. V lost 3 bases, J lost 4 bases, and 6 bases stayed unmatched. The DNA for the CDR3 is TGTGCCAGCAGCTTGACAGGGGACATGGCAGATACGCAGTATTTT. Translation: CASSLTGDMADTQYF.

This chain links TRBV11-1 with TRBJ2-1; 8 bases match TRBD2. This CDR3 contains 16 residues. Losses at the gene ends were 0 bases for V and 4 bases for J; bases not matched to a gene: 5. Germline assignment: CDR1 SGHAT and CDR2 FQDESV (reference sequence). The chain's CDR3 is CASSLAPGGLYNEQFF. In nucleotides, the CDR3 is TGTGCCAGCAGCTTAGCGCCGGGGGGGCTTTACAATGAGCAGTTCTTC.

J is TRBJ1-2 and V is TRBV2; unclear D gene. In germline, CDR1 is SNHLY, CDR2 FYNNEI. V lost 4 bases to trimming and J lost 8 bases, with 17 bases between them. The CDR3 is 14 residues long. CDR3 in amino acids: CASSGLRQVEGYTF. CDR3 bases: TGTGCCAGCAGTGGCCTAAGGCAGGTTGAAGGCTACACCTTC.

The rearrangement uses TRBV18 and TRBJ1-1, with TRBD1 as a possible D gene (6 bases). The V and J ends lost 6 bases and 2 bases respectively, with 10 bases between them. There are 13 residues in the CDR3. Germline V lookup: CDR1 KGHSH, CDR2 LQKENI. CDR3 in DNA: TGTGCCAGCTCCGAGGACAGAAACACTGAAGCTTTCTTT. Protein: CASSEDRNTEAFF.

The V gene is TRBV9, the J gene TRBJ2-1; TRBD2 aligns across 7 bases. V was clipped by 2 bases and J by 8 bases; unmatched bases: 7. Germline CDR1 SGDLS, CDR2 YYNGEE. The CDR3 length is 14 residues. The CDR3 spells CASSVLTSIDEQFF. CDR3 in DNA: TGTGCCAGCAGCGTTCTGACTAGCATAGATGAGCAGTTCTTC. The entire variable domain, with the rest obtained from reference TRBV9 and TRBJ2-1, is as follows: DSGVTQTPKHLITATGQRVTLRCSPRSGDLSVYWYQQSLDQGLQFLIQYYNGEERAKGNILERFSAQQFPDLHSELNLSSLELGDSALYFCASSVLTSIDEQFFGPGTRLTVL.

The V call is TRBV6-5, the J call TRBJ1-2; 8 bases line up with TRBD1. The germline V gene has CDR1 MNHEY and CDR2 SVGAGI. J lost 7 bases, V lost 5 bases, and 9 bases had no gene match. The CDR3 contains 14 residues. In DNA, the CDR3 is TGTGCCAGCAGTCCGACACAGGGGGGCGTTGGCTACACCTTC. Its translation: CASSPTQGGVGYTF.

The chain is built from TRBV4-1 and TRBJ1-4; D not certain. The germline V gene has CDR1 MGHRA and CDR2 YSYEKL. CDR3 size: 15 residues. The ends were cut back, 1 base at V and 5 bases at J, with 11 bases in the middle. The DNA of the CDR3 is TGCGCCAGCAGCCAAGCACCGGGAAAAAATGAAAAACTGTTTTTT. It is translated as CASSQAPGKNEKLFF.

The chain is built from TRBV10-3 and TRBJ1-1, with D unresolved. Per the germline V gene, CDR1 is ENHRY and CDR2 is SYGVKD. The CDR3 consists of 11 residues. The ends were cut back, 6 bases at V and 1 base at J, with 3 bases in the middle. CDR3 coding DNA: TGTGCCATCAGGAGGAACACTGAAGCTTTCTTT. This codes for CAIRRNTEAFF.

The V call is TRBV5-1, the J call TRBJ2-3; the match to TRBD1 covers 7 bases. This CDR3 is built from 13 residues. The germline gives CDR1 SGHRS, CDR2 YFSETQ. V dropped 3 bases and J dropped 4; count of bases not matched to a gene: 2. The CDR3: CASSSTGSDTQYF. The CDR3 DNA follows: TGCGCCAGCAGCTCGACAGGGTCAGATACGCAGTATTTT.

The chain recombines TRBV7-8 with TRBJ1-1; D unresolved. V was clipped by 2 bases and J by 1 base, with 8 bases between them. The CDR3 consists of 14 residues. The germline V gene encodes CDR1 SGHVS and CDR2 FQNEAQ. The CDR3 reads CASSLLSPNTEAFF. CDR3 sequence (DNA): TGTGCCAGCAGCTTACTATCACCGAACACTGAAGCTTTCTTT.

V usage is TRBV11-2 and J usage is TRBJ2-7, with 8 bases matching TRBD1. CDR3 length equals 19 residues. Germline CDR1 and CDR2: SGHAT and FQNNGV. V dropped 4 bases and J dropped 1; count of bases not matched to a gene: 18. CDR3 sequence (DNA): TGTGCCAGCAGCTCCATCTCGGACAGGGCCCCCTTTAGGTCCTACGAGCAGTACTTC. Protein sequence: CASSSISDRAPFRSYEQYF.

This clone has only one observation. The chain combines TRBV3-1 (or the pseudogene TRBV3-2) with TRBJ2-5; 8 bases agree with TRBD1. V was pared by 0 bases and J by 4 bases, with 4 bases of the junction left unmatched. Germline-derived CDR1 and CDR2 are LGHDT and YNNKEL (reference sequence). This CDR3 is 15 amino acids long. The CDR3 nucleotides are TGTGCCAGCAGCCAAGATCAGACAGGGGTAGAGACCCAGTACTTC. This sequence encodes CASSQDQTGVETQYF.

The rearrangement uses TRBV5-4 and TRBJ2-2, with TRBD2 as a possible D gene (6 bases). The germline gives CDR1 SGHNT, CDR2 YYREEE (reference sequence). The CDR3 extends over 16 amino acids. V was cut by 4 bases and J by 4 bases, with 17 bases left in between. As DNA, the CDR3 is TGTGCCAGCAGCCCCCAACCACTAGCTACCACCGGGGAGCTGTTTTTT. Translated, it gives CASSPQPLATTGELFF.

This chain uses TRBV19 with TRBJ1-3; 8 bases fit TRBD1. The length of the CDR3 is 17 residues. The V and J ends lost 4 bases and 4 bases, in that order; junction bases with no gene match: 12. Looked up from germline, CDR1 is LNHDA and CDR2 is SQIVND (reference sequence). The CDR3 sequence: CASSTMLRTGPGNTIYF. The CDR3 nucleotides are TGTGCCAGTAGTACTATGCTCCGGACAGGGCCCGGAAACACCATATATTTT.

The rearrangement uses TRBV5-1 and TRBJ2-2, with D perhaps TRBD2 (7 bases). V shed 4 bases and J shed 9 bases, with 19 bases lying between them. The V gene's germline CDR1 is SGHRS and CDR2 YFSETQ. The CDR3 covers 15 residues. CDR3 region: CASSLGGASLRELFF. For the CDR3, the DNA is TGCGCCAGCAGCCTTGGGGGGGCAAGTCTCCGGGAGCTGTTTTTT. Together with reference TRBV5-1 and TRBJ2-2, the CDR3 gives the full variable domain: KAGVTQTPRYLIKTRGQQVTLSCSPISGHRSVSWYQQTPGQGLQFLFEYFSETQRNKGNFPGRFSGRQFSNSRSEMNVSTLELGDSALYLCASSLGGASLRELFFGEGSRLTVL.

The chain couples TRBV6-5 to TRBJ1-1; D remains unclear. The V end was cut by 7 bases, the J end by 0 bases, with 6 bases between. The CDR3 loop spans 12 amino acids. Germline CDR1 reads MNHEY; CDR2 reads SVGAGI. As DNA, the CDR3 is TGTGCCAGCACAACGGTGAACACTGAAGCTTTCTTT. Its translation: CASTTVNTEAFF.

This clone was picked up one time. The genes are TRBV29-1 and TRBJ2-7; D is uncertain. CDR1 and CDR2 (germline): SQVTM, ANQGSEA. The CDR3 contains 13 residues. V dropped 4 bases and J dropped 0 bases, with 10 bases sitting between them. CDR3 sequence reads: CSVVIGSSYEQYF. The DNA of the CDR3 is TGCAGCGTTGTAATCGGGTCCTCCTACGAGCAGTACTTC.

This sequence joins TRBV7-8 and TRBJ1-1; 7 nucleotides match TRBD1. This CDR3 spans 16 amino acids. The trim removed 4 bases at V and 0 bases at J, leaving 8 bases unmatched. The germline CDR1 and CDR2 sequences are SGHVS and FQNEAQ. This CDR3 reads CASSSFTTGVNTEAFF. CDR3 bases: TGTGCCAGCAGCTCTTTTACAACAGGGGTGAACACTGAAGCTTTCTTT.

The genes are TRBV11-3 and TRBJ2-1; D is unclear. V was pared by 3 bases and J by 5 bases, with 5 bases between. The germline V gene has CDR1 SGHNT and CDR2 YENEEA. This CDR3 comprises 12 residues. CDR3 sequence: CASSLQDNEQFF. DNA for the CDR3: TGTGCCAGCAGCTTGCAGGACAATGAGCAGTTCTTC.

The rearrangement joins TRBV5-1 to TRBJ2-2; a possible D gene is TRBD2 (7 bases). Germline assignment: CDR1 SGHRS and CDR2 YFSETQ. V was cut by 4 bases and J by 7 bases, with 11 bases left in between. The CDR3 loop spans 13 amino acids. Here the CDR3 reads CASSPGGNGELFF. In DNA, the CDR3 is TGCGCCAGCAGCCCGGGGGGCAACGGGGAGCTGTTTTTT.

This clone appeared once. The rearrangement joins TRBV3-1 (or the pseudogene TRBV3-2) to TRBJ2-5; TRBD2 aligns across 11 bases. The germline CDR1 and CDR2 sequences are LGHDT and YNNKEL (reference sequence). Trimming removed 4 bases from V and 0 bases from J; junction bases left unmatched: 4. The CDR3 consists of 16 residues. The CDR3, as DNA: TGTGCCAGCAGCCGATCTAGCGGGAGGTACCAAGAGACCCAGTACTTC. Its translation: CASSRSSGRYQETQYF.

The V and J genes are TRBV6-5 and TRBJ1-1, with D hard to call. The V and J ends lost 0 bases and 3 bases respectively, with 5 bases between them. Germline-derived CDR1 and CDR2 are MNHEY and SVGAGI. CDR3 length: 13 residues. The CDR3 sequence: CASSYSSYTEAFF. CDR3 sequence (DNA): TGTGCCAGCAGTTACTCTTCGTACACTGAAGCTTTCTTT.

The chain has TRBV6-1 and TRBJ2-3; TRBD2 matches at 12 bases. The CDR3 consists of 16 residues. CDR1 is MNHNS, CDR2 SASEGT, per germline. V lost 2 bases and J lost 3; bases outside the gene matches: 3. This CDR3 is CASSERLAGGTDTQYF. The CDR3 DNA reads TGTGCCAGCAGTGAACGCCTAGCGGGAGGGACAGATACGCAGTATTTT.